The present T cell receptor beta chain was sequenced within a study of blood T cell repertoires in COVID-19. About the research overall: From T cells, B-cell-depleted T cells, or PBMCs came the material, which was cDNA or gDNA.

Trimming removed 3 bases from V and 0 bases from J, with 6 bases in between. The CDR3 sequence is 13 residues long. Germline V gene sequence: CDR1 MGHRA, CDR2 YSYEKL. Sequencing was performed with immunoSEQ multiplex PCR; in TCRdb, only in-frame clones are kept and a portion is missing. In the table there are under 150,000 clones, 70% to 90% of which are singletons. V and J are TRBV4-1 and TRBJ2-7, with D unclear. This TCR was recovered from a man in his forties with acute or convalescent COVID-19. The sequencing sample was made of peripheral blood. The CDR3: CASSQYSSYEQYF. In nucleotides, the CDR3 is TGCGCCAGCAGCCAGTACTCCTCCTACGAGCAGTACTTC.